These 9 T cell receptor beta chains were sequenced from one sample in a study of T cells in Graves' hyperthyroidism and ophthalmopathy. RNA transcripts provided the source from which TCR beta CDR3 regions were amplified. The HTBI primer set drove a first-round RT-PCR of the TCR CDR3. One entry per CDR3 protein results from TCRdb running MiXCR on the multiplex PCR reads. The table lists 660,000 or so distinct CDR3 sequences, just under 45% of them singletons. The sequenced material came from peripheral blood or thyroid tissue (not recorded which). These TCRs come from an adult man with Graves' disease, either hyperthyroidism or ophthalmopathy (not recorded which).

The chain combines TRBV7-8 with TRBJ1-1, with 9 positions matching TRBD1. This CDR3 is built from 16 residues. Germline CDR1 is SGHVS and CDR2 is FQNEAQ. V gave up 5 bases and J gave up 6 bases; unmatched junction bases: 13. Here the CDR3 reads CASSPGTGIVRPEAFF. The CDR3 nucleotides read TGTGCCAGCAGCCCCGGGACAGGGATAGTTCGCCCTGAAGCTTTCTTT.

This clonotype turned up a few times. The chain uses TRBV5-1 and TRBJ1-1; TRBD1 agrees at 7 bases. V lost 2 bases, J lost 3 bases, and 7 bases stayed unmatched. The germline CDR1 and CDR2 sequences are SGHRS and YFSETQ. CDR3 length equals 15 residues. The CDR3 is CASSFNRDSYTEAFF. CDR3 nucleotide sequence: TGCGCCAGCAGCTTTAACCGGGACAGCTACACTGAAGCTTTCTTT.

The gene calls are TRBV15 and TRBJ1-5, with D perhaps TRBD1 (6 bases). The length of the CDR3 is 15 residues. V was clipped by 0 bases and J by 6 bases, with 12 bases between them. Germline V gene sequence: CDR1 LNHNV, CDR2 YYDKDF (reference sequence). CDR3: CATSRDLRGVQPQHF. CDR3 sequence (DNA): TGTGCCACCAGCAGAGATCTCAGGGGTGTTCAGCCCCAGCATTTT. Full variable domain (rest looked up from reference TRBV15 and TRBJ1-5): DAMVIQNPRYQVTQFGKPVTLSCSQTLNHNVMYWYQQKSSQAPKLLFHYYDKDFNNEADTPDNFQSRRPNTSFCFLDIRSPGLGDTAMYLCATSRDLRGVQPQHFGDGTRLSIL.

A few counts support this clonotype. The chain has TRBV7-9 and TRBJ1-2, with unresolved D. CDR1 is SEHNR, CDR2 FQNEAQ, per germline (reference sequence). V gave up 2 bases and J gave up 5 bases, with 12 bases separating them. This CDR3 is built from 14 residues. DNA of the CDR3: TGTGCCAGCAGCTTATCGGAGGAAGGGTATGGCTACACCTTC. Translating it yields CASSLSEEGYGYTF.

This clonotype was detected ten times or more. The CDR3 bases are TGTGCCATAGGAACAGGGGGCTATGGCTACACCTTC. As protein: CAIGTGGYGYTF. The V call is TRBV12-3 or TRBV12-4, the J call TRBJ1-2; 8 positions match TRBD1. The CDR3 extends over 12 amino acids. The V gene end was trimmed by 10 bases and the J gene end by 4 bases; junction bases not matched to a gene: 5.

This clonotype came up once. The chain links TRBV7-8 to TRBJ1-2; D is possibly TRBD1 (5 bases). CDR3 length: 14 residues. Trimming removed 5 bases from V and 2 bases from J, with 12 bases in between. In germline, CDR1 is SGHVS, CDR2 FQNEAQ. CDR3 protein: CASSKRDGNYGYTF. CDR3 DNA: TGTGCCAGCAGCAAAAGGGACGGAAACTATGGCTACACCTTC.

This clonotype occurred many times. The chain couples TRBV29-1 to TRBJ1-1; D is perhaps TRBD1 (6 bases). The V gene lost 6 bases and the J gene lost 0 bases, with 14 bases spanning the gap. The CDR3 sequence is 14 residues long. In germline, CDR1 is SQVTM, CDR2 ANQGSEA. The DNA of the CDR3 is TGCAGCGTCGGACAGAACCTCATGAACACTGAAGCTTTCTTT. Amino acids: CSVGQNLMNTEAFF.

This clonotype was observed once. The rearrangement uses TRBV15 and TRBJ1-3; D remains ambiguous. The germline V gene encodes CDR1 LNHNV and CDR2 YYDKDF (reference sequence). Trimming left V 5 bases short and J 4 bases short, with 12 bases between. This CDR3 spans 14 amino acids. This CDR3 reads CATSGKTAGNTIYF. CDR3 DNA sequence: TGTGCCACCAGCGGAAAGACGGCGGGAAACACCATATATTTT.

The chain uses TRBV2 and TRBJ2-7, with D perhaps matching TRBD1 (5 bases). The CDR3 has 14 residues. Deletions cut 6 bases from V and 3 bases from J, with 15 bases between. Germline lookup yields CDR1 SNHLY and CDR2 FYNNEI. As DNA, the CDR3 is TGTGCCAGCAGCTGGGGCAGGATGAGCTACGAGCAGTACTTC. Translated, it gives CASSWGRMSYEQYF.